Below are 7 T cell receptor beta chains sequenced from a single sample in a study of beta chain features in type 1 diabetes. Whole-study findings and limits: All four CD4+ subsets of Type 1 diabetes patients contained TCRB CDR3s that were moderately but significantly shorter.

Antigens of these TCRs are unknown. What was sequenced were expressed TCRB transcripts, since all of the isolated RNA had been reverse transcribed. Clones were sequenced by immunoSEQ multiplex PCR, and TCRdb holds only the in-frame ones, with some missing. The sample has 250,000 to 300,000 clones, approximately 15% seen once. Sequencing input: naive CD4+ T cells from blood. These receptors originate from a man younger than 40 with type 1 diabetes.

The V and J genes are TRBV7-2 and TRBJ1-2; 8 bases are shared with TRBD1. V was pared by 5 bases and J by 0 bases, with 8 bases of the junction left unmatched. Per the germline V gene, CDR1 is SGHTA and CDR2 is FQGNSA. The CDR3 spans 16 residues. Here the CDR3 reads CASSLDRARANYGYTF. The CDR3 DNA reads as TGTGCCAGCAGCCTGGACAGGGCCCGAGCTAACTATGGCTACACCTTC.

This clone was detected a few times. The chain recombines TRBV19 with TRBJ2-1; 11 bases are a match to TRBD2. V was pared by 10 bases and J by 8 bases, with 13 bases of the junction left unmatched. The germline V gene encodes CDR1 LNHDA and CDR2 SQIVND (reference sequence). The CDR3 runs 15 residues. DNA of the CDR3: TGTGCCATTAAACGCACTAGCGGGAGTAACTATGAGCAGTTCTTC. This codes for CAIKRTSGSNYEQFF.

The chain uses TRBV7-2 and TRBJ2-3; unclear D gene. V dropped 0 bases and J dropped 2 bases, with 6 bases sitting between them. The CDR3 covers 14 residues. Germline CDR1 SGHTA, CDR2 FQGNSA. As DNA, the CDR3 is TGTGCCAGCAGCTTAGCTCTTCTCACAGATACGCAGTATTTT. It is translated as CASSLALLTDTQYF.

The rearrangement links TRBV29-1 to TRBJ2-6; 8 positions match TRBD1. V dropped 5 bases and J dropped 2; count of bases not matched to a gene: 5. The CDR3 contains 15 residues. From germline, CDR1 is SQVTM and CDR2 ANQGSEA. This CDR3 reads CSVNPGGAGANVLTF. The CDR3, as DNA: TGCAGCGTTAATCCAGGGGGCGCTGGGGCCAACGTCCTGACTTTC.

This clone was picked up a small number of times. V and J are TRBV5-1 and TRBJ1-2; no definite D call. The germline V gene encodes CDR1 SGHRS and CDR2 YFSETQ. The V and J ends lost 1 base and 4 bases respectively, with 11 bases between them. This CDR3 has 14 amino acids. The CDR3 region has the DNA TGCGCCAGCAGCTTGACAGAAACATCCTATGGCTACACCTTC. Translating it yields CASSLTETSYGYTF.

The chain uses TRBV5-4 and TRBJ1-1; D is undetermined. V shed 3 bases and J shed 5 bases, with 8 bases lying between them. This CDR3 has 12 amino acids. Germline V lookup: CDR1 SGHNT, CDR2 YYREEE (reference sequence). CDR3 nucleotide sequence: TGTGCCAGCAGCTCCCTTCGGACTGAAGCTTTCTTT. It translates to CASSSLRTEAFF.

This clone turned up a few times. The V gene is TRBV28, the J gene TRBJ2-7; a weak D match, TRBD2 (5 bases). CDR1 is MDHEN, CDR2 SYDVKM, per germline. CDR3 size: 15 residues. Trimming cost V 5 bases and J 1 base, with 15 bases left between them. The CDR3 loop reads CASSQSGILSYEQYF. The CDR3 DNA is TGTGCCAGCAGTCAAAGCGGAATTCTATCCTACGAGCAGTACTTC.